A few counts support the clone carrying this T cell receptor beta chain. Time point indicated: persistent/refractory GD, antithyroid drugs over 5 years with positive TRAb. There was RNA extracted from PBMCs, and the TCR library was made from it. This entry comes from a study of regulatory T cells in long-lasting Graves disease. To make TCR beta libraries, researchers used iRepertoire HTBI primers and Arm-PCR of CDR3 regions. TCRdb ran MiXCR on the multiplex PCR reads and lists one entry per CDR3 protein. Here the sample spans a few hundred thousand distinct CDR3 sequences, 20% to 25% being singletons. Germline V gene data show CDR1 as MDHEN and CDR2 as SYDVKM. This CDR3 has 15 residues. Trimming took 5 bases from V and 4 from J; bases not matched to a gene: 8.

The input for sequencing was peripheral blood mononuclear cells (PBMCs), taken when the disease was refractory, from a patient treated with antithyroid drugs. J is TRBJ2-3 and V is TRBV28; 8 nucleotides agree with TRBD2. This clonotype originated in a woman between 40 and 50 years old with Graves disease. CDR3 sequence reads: CASSPFSGTPDTQYF. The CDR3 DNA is TGTGCCAGCAGTCCCTTTAGCGGGACCCCAGATACGCAGTATTTT.